The present T cell receptor (beta chain) was sequenced within a study of blood T cell repertoires in COVID-19. With respect to this clone: One end of the junction does not line up with germline, which may come from a read error.

Assay: immunoSEQ multiplex PCR; the TCRdb copy retains only in-frame clones and omits some. The sample contains 200,000 to 300,000 clones, around 86% of which appear only once. Germline loops: CDR1 SGHTS, CDR2 YDEGEE. The CDR3 totals 12 residues. The sequencing input was peripheral blood. V usage is TRBV5-8 and J usage is TRBJ1-4; D unclear. The TCR was taken from a woman between 65 and 79 years old with active or convalescent COVID-19. In nucleotides, the CDR3 is TGTGCCAGCAGCTTGGGTCTCGGGGTAAGGCCTTTT. The encoded protein is CASSLGLGVRPF.